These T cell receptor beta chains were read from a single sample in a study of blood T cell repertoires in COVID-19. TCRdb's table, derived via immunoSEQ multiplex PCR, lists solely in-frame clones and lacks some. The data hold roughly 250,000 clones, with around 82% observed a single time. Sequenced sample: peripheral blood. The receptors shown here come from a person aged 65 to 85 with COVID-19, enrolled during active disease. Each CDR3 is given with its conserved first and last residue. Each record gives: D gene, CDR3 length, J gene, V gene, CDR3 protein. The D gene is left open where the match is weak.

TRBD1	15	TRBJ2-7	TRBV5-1	CASSLKDRETYEQYF
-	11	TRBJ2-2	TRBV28	CASSSLEELFF
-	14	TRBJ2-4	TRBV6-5	CASAGLLAKNIQYF
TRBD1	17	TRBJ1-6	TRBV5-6	CASSYRTGSSYNSPLHF
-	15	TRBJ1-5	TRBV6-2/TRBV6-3	CASSKEDSFNQPQHF
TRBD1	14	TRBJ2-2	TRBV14	CASSQTGATGELFF
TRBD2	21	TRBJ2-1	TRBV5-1	CASSLAWGLAGGPQQRDEQFF
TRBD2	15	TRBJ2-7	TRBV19	CASSKQTGGGYEQYF
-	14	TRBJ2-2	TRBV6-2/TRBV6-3	CASTPRVEAGELFF
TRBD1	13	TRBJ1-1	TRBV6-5	CASSSRSGGLAFF
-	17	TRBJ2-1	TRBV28	CASRILPLRSSYNEQFF
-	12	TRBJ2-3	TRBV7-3	CASSLGGGTQYF
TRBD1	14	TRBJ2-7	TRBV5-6	CASSRRGPSYEQYF
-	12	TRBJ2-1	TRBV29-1	CSVEDRGNEQFF
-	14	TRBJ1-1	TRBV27	CASSIRGWDTEAFF
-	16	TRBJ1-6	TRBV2	CASSDRAVGINSPLHF
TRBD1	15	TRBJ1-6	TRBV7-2	CASTQTGVGNSPLHF
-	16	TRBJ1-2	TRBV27	CASSSLEWTRPSGYTF
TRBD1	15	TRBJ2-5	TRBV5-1	CASSLADRAQETQYF
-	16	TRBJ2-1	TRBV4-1	CASSQDLPGSRNEQFF
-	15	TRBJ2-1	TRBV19	CASSIELLLINEQFF
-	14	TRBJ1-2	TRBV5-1	CASSFGNANYGYTF
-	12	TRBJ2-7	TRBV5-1	CASSLGGTGQYF
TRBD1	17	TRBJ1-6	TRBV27	CASSYRGVSSYNSPLHF
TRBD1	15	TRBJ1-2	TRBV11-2	CASSPGQGFRYGYTF
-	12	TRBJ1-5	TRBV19	CASSIGNGLMHF
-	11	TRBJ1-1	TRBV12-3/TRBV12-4	CASRTNTEAFF
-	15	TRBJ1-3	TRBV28	CASSLSGGAGNTIYF
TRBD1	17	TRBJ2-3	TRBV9	CASSPPSGTDSTDTQYF
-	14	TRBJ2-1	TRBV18	CASSFSQLDNEQFF
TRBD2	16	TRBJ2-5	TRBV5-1	CASSLELAGGEETQYF
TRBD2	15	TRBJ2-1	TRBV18	CASSPSGTRYNEQFF
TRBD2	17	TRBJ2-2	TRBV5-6	CASTGIGLAGNTGELFF
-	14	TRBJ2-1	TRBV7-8	CASSATTIGNEQFF
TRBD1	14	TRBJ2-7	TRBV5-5	CASSSWTGLYEQYF
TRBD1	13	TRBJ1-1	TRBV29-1	CSAETGVNTEAFF
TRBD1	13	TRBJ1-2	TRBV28	CASSRDRASGYTF
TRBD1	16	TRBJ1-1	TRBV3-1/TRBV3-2	CASSQAGTGLNTEAFF
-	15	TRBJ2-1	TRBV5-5	CASSFTDRTYNEQFF
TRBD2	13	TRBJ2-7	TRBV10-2	CASRLAGTYEQYF
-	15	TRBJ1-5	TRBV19	CASSLPDSNNQPQHF
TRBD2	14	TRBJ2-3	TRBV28	CASSPSGTTDTQYF
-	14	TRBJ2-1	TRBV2	CASSERTRENEQFF
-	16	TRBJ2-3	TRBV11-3	CASSLGAGSGTDTQYF
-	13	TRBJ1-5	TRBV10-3	CAIGGGSHQPQHF
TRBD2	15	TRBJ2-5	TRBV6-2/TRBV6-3	CASSWLAGDQETQYF
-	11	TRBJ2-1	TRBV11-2	CASSRYNEQFF
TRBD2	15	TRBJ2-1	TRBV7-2	CASSSGLGSYNEQFF
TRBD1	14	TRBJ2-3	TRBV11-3	CASSLDRGPDTQYF
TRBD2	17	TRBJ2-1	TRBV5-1	CASSSGVLAGKYNEQFF
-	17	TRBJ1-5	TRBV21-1	CASSKPGQPDSNQPQHF
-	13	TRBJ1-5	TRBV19	CASRTQGRQPQHF